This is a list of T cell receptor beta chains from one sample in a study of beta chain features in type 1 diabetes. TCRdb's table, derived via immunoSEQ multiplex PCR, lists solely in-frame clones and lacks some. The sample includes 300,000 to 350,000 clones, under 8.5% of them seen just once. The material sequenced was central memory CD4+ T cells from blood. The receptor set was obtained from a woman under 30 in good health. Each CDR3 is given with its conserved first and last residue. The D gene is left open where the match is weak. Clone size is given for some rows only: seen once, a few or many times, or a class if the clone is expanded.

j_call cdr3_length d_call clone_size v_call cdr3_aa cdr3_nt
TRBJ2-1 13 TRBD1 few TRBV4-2 CASSKQGANEQFF TGTGCCAGCAGTAAGCAGGGGGCAAATGAGCAGTTCTTC
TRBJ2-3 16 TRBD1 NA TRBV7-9 CASSSGQDTATDTQYF TGTGCCAGCAGCTCTGGACAGGATACAGCCACAGATACGCAGTATTTT
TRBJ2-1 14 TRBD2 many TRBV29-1 CSVVSGRLFNEQFF TGCAGCGTTGTCAGCGGGAGGCTTTTCAATGAGCAGTTCTTC
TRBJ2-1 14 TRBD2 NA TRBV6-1 CASYGLAGRNEQFF TGTGCCAGCTACGGACTAGCGGGACGCAATGAGCAGTTCTTC
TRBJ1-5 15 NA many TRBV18 CASSPPGEGNQPQHF TGTGCCAGCTCACCACCGGGGGAGGGCAATCAGCCCCAGCATTTT
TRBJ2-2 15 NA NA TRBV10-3 CAISDSSPNTGELFF TGTGCCATCAGTGACTCTTCACCTAACACCGGGGAGCTGTTTTTT
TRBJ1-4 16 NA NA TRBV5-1 CASSAGTGRHNEKLFF TGCGCCAGCAGCGCGGGAACAGGGCGCCATAATGAAAAACTGTTTTTT
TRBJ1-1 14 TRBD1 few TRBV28 CASRPGTGNTEAFF TGTGCCAGCAGACCCGGGACAGGGAATACTGAAGCTTTCTTT
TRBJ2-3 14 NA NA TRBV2 CASSLQGKGDTQYF TGTGCCAGCAGTTTACAGGGAAAAGGGGATACGCAGTATTTT
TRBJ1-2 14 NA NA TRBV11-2 CASSLQQGPVGYTF TGTGCCAGCAGCTTACAACAGGGTCCCGTTGGCTACACCTTC
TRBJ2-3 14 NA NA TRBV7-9 CASSQHYSTDTQYF TGTGCCAGCAGCCAACATTATAGCACAGATACGCAGTATTTT
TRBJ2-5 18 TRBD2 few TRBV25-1 CASSGTSGRSGTRETQYF TGTGCCAGCAGTGGGACTAGCGGGAGGAGCGGTACCAGGGAGACCCAGTACTTC
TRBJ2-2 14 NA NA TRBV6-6 CASKTASNTGELFF TGTGCCAGCAAGACAGCGTCGAACACCGGGGAGCTGTTTTTT
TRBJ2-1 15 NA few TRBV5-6 CASSLGGAFYNEQFF TGTGCCAGCAGCTTGGGCGGGGCTTTCTACAATGAGCAGTTCTTC
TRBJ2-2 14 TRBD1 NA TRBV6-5 CASRPGQVPGELFF TGTGCCAGCAGACCAGGACAGGTCCCCGGGGAGCTGTTTTTT
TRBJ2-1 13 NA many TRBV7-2 CASSFAPLDEQFF TGTGCCAGCAGCTTTGCCCCGCTGGATGAGCAGTTCTTC
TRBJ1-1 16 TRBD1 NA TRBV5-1 CASRYQTGSVDTEAFF TGCGCCAGCAGGTACCAGACAGGGTCGGTGGACACTGAAGCTTTCTTT
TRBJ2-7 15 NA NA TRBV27 CASSLSPRSSYEQYF TGTGCCAGCAGTTTATCGCCGAGAAGCTCTTACGAGCAGTACTTC
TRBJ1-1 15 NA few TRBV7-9 CASSPTPPRDRGAFF TGTGCCAGCAGCCCGACCCCTCCCAGGGACCGGGGAGCTTTCTTT
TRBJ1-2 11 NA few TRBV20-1 CSARDQNLLSF TGCAGTGCTAGAGATCAGAACCTCCTGTCCTTC
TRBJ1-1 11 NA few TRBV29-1 CSARKNTEAFF TGCAGCGCCCGGAAGAACACTGAAGCTTTCTTT
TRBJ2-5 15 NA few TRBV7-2 CASSPGLGWQETQYF TGTGCCAGCAGCCCTGGATTGGGGTGGCAAGAGACCCAGTACTTC
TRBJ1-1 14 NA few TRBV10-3 CAIRETGPNTEAFF TGTGCCATCAGAGAAACTGGGCCGAACACTGAAGCTTTCTTT
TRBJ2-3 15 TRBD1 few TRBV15 CATSRDRTGEDTQYF TGTGCCACCAGCAGAGACAGGACAGGGGAAGATACGCAGTATTTT
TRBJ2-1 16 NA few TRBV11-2 CASSLVAGLDHNEQFF TGTGCCAGCAGCTTAGTGGCGGGACTTGACCACAATGAGCAGTTCTTC
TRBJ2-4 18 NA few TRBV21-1 CASEPPLRGPLAKNIQYF TGTGCCAGCGAGCCACCCCTCAGGGGCCCCCTAGCCAAAAACATTCAGTACTTC
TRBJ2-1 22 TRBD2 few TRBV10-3 CAIHPAEGLAGGWRSSYNEQFF TGTGCCATCCACCCGGCCGAGGGACTAGCGGGAGGTTGGAGAAGCTCCTACAATGAGCAGTTCTTC
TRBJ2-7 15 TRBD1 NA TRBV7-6 CASSVTGTGVYEQYF TGTGCCAGCAGCGTGACCGGGACAGGGGTGTACGAGCAGTACTTC
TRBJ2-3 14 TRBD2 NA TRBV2 CASSPLAGVDTQYF TGTGCCAGCAGCCCGCTTGCGGGAGTTGATACGCAGTATTTT
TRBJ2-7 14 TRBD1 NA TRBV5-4 CASSRDSQSYEQYF TGTGCCAGCAGCCGGGACAGCCAGTCCTACGAGCAGTACTTC
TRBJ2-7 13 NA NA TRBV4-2 CASSQDTLWEQYF TGTGCCAGCAGCCAAGACACTCTGTGGGAGCAGTACTTC
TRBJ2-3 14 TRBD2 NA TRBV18 CASSPAGVTDTQYF TGTGCCAGCTCACCCGCGGGAGTGACAGATACGCAGTATTTT
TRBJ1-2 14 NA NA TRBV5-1 CASSLGGANYGYTF TGCGCCAGCAGCTTGGGGGGAGCTAACTATGGCTACACCTTC
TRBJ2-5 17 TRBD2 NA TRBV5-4 CASRGQLAGGPGETQYF TGTGCCAGCAGGGGTCAACTAGCGGGAGGCCCTGGAGAGACCCAGTACTTC
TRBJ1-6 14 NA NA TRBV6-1 CASSEQVGNSPLHF TGTGCCAGCAGTGAACAAGTCGGCAATTCACCCCTCCACTTT
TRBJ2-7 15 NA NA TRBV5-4 CASSSAGGLSYEQYF TGTGCCAGCAGCTCGGCGGGTGGTTTGTCCTACGAGCAGTACTTC
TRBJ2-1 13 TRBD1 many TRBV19 CASLGQARNEQFF TGTGCCAGCCTGGGACAGGCGAGGAATGAGCAGTTCTTC
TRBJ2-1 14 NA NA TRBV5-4 CASSLWGPYNEQFF TGTGCCAGCAGCTTGTGGGGGCCCTACAATGAGCAGTTCTTC
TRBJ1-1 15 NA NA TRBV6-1 CASRETGVSNTEAFF TGTGCCAGCAGGGAGACCGGGGTTTCGAACACTGAAGCTTTCTTT